This TCR beta chain is drawn from a study of blood T cell repertoires in COVID-19. Study context: Samples came from the United States, Italy and Spain, spanning acute and convalescent COVID-19. The cDNA or gDNA used as material had been derived from T cells, B-cell-depleted T cells, or PBMCs.

TCRdb's copy holds only in-frame clones and misses some; the assay was immunoSEQ multiplex PCR. The sample records 78,000 or so clones, over 80% being singletons. Trimming left V 3 bases short and J 5 bases short, with 11 bases between. Germline V gives CDR1 KGHSH, CDR2 LQKENI. This CDR3 contains 13 residues. The sequencing input was peripheral blood. The TCR sequence derives from a woman in her forties or fifties with acute or convalescent COVID-19. V gene TRBV18 combines with J gene TRBJ2-7; D call uncertain. CDR3 coding DNA: TGTGCCAGCTCACCTTCCCTCGGAGACGAGCAGTACTTC. It specifies CASSPSLGDEQYF.